The table lists the clone carrying this TCR beta chain with many counts. No antigen is known for it. The data originate from a study of T cells in Graves' hyperthyroidism and ophthalmopathy. Notes on the study in general: Ophthalmopathy was model-predicted a median about 6 months pre-onset.

The CDR3 extends over 14 amino acids. V lost 3 bases, J lost 10 bases, and 21 bases lay in between. CDR1 and CDR2 (germline): DFQATT, SNEGSKA (reference sequence). The CDR3 regions of TCR beta were amplified from RNA transcripts. A first-round RT-PCR of the TCR CDR3 used the HTBI primer set. MiXCR, applied by TCRdb to the multiplex PCR reads, yields one record per CDR3 protein. This sample yields about 360,000 distinct CDR3 sequences, of which about a fifth are seen a single time; about 4% belongs to the top ten. Researchers defined stable Graves' hyperthyroidism as no ophthalmopathy progression within 18 months. The study based diagnoses on clinical symptoms, serum thyroxine and TRAb, thyroid ultrasound and orbital computed tomography. Fresh peripheral blood, around 10 ml of it, supplied the PBMCs.

The sequenced sample consisted of blood. This clonotype originated in a young woman with Graves' hyperthyroidism. This chain joins TRBV20-1 and TRBJ1-1, with TRBD1 as a possible D gene (6 bases). The CDR3 region is CSARGRGAPRPAFF. The CDR3 DNA follows: TGCAGTGCTAGGGGGCGGGGGGCCCCACGACCAGCTTTCTTT.